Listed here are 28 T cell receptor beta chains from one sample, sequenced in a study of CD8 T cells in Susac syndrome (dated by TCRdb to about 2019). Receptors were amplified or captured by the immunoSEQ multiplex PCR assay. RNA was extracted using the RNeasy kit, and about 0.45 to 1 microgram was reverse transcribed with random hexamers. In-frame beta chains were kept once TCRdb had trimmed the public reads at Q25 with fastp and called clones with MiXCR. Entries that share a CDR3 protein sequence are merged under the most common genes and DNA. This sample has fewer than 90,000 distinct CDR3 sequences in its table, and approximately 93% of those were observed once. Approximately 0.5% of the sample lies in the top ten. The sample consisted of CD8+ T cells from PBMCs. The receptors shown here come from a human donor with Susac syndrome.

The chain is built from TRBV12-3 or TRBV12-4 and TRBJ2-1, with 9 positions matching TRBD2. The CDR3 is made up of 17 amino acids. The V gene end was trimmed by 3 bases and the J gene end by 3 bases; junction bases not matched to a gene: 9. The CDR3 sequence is CASSFGSGSRNYNEQFF. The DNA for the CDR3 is TGTGCCAGCAGTTTTGGTAGCGGGAGCCGTAACTACAATGAGCAGTTCTTC.

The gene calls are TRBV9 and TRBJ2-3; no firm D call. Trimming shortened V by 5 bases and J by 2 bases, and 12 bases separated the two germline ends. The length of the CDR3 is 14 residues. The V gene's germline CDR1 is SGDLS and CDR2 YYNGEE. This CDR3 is CASSKDSDTDTQYF. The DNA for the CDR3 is TGTGCCAGCAGTAAAGACTCCGACACAGATACGCAGTATTTT.

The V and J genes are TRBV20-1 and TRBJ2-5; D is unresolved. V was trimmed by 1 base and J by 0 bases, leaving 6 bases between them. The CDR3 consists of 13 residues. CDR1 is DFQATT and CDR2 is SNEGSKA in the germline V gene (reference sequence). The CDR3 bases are TGCAGTGCTAGAGTGGTGTACCAAGAGACCCAGTACTTC. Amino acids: CSARVVYQETQYF.

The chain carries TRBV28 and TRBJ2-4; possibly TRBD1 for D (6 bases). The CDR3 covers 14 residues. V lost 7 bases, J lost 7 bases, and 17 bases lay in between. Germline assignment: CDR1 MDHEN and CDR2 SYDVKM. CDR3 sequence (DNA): TGTGCCAGCACCGATCCAGGGGTCAGGAACATTCAGTACTTC. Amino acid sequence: CASTDPGVRNIQYF.

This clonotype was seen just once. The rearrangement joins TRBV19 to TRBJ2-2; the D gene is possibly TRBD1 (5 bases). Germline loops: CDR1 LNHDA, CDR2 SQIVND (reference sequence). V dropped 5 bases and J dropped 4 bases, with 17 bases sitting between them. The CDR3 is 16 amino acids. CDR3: CASSAHRWRSTGELFF. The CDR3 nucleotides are TGTGCCAGTAGTGCACACAGGTGGCGGTCCACCGGGGAGCTGTTTTTT.

CDR3 protein: CASNWGLTGELFF. The DNA for the CDR3 is TGTGCCAGTAATTGGGGGCTGACCGGGGAGCTGTTTTTT. This sequence joins TRBV19 and TRBJ2-2, with D maybe TRBD1 (6 bases). The CDR3 runs 13 residues. Germline CDR1 LNHDA, CDR2 SQIVND (reference sequence). Trimming removed 7 bases at V and 5 bases at J, with 11 bases between.

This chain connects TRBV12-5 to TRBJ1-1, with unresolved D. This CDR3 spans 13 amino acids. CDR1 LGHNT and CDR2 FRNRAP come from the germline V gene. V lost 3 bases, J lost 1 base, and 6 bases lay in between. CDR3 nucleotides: TGTGCTAGTGGTTTTTCTTGGAACACTGAAGCTTTCTTT. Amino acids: CASGFSWNTEAFF. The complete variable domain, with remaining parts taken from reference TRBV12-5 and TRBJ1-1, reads DARVTQTPRHKVTEMGQEVTMRCQPILGHNTVFWYRQTMMQGLELLAYFRNRAPLDDSGMPKDRFSAEMPDATLATLKIQPSEPRDSAVYFCASGFSWNTEAFFGQGTRLTVV.

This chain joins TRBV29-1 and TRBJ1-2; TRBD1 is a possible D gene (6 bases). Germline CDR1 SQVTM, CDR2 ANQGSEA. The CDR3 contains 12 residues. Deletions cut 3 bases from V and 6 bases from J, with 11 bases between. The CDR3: CSVDHEGDGYTF. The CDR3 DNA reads TGCAGCGTTGATCACGAGGGGGATGGCTACACCTTC.

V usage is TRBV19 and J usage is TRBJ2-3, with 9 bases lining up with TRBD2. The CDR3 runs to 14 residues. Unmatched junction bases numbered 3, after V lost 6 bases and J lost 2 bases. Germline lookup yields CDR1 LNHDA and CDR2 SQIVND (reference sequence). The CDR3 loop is CASRGLADTDTQYF. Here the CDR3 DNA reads TGTGCCAGTAGGGGACTAGCTGACACAGATACGCAGTATTTT.

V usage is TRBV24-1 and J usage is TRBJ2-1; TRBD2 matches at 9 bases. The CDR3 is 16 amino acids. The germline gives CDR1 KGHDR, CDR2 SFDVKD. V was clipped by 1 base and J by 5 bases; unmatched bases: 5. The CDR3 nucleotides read TGTGCCACCAGTGATTTTGGCGGGAGGGGCCACAATGAGCAGTTCTTC. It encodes CATSDFGGRGHNEQFF.

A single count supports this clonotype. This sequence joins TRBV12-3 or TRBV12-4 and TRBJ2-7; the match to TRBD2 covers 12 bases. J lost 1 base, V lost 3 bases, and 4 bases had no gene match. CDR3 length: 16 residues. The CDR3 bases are TGTGCCAGCAGTTTTATAACTAGCGGGGGGTCCTACGAGCAGTACTTC. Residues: CASSFITSGGSYEQYF.

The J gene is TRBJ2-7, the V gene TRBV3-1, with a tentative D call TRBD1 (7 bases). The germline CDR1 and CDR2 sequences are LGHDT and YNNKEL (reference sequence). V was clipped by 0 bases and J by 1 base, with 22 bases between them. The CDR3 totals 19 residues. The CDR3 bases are TGTGCCAGCAGCCAAGAATTCGGGAGCAGGGGGTTTGGGTCCTACGAGCAGTACTTC. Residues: CASSQEFGSRGFGSYEQYF.

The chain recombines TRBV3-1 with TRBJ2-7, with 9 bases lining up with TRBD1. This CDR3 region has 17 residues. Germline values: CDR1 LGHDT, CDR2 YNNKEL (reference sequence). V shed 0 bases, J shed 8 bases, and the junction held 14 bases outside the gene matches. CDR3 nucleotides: TGTGCCAGCAGCCAAGATTTGCGGGGACAGGGTTTGAGTAAGCAGTACTTC. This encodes CASSQDLRGQGLSKQYF.

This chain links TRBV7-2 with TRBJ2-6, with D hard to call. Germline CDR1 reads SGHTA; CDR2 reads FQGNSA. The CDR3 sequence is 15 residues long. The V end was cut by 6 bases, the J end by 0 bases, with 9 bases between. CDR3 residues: CASSFVSSGANVLTF. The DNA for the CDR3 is TGTGCCAGCAGTTTTGTCAGCTCTGGGGCCAACGTCCTGACTTTC.

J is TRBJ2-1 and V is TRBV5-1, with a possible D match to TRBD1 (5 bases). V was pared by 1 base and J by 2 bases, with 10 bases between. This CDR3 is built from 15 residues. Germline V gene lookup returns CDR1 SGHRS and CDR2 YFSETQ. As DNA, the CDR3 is TGCGCCAGCAGCTTGCAGGGAATGGCCTACAATGAGCAGTTCTTC. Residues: CASSLQGMAYNEQFF.

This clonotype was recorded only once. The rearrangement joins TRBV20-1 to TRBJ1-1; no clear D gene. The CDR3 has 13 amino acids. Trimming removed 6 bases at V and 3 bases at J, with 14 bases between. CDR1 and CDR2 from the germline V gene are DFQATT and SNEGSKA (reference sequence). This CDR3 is CSAPVKRDTEAFF. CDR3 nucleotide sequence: TGCAGTGCCCCCGTGAAGAGGGACACTGAAGCTTTCTTT.

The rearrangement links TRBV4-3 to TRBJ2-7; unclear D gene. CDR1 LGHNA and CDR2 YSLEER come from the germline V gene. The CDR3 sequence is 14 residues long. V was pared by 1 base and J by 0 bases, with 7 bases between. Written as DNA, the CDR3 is TGCGCCAGCAGCCAAGCTCGTTTCTCCTACGAGCAGTACTTC. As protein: CASSQARFSYEQYF.

CDR3 loop: CASSLGGGNEKLFF. In DNA form, the CDR3 reads TGTGCCAGCAGCTTGGGCGGGGGTAATGAAAAACTGTTTTTT. The chain couples TRBV5-6 to TRBJ1-4; D possibly corresponds to TRBD1 (5 bases). CDR1 and CDR2 (germline): SGHDT, YYEEEE. The V end was cut by 0 bases, the J end by 4 bases, with 7 bases between. This CDR3 has 14 amino acids. Complete variable domain (other parts from reference TRBV5-6 and TRBJ1-4): DAGVTQSPTHLIKTRGQQVTLRCSPKSGHDTVSWYQQALGQGPQFIFQYYEEEERQRGNFPDRFSGHQFPNYSSELNVNALLLGDSALYLCASSLGGGNEKLFFGSGTQLSVL.

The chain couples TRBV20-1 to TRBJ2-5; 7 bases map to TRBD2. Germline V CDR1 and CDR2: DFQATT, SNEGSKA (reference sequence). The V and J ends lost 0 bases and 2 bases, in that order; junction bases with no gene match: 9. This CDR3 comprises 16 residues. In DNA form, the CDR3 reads TGCAGTGCTAGAGATCGCCAGCGGGGAATACAAGAGACCCAGTACTTC. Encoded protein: CSARDRQRGIQETQYF.

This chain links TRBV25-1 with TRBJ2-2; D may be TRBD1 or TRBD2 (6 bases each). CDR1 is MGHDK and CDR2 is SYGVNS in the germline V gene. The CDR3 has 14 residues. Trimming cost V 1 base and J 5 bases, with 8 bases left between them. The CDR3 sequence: CASSEWGATGELFF. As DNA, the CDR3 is TGTGCCAGCAGTGAATGGGGGGCGACCGGGGAGCTGTTTTTT.

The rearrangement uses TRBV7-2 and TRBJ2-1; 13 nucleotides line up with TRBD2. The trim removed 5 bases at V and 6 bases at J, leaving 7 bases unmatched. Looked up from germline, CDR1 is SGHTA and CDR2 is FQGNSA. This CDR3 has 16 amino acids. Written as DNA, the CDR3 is TGTGCCAGCAGCACCCCGACTAGCGGGAGGAGCAATGAGCAGTTCTTC. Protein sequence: CASSTPTSGRSNEQFF.

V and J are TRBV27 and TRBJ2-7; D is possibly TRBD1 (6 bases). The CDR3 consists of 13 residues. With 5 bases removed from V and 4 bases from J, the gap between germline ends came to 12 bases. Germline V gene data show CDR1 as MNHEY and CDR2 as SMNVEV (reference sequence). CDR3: CASSPQGSYEQYF. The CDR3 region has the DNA TGTGCCAGCAGTCCCCAGGGGTCTTACGAGCAGTACTTC.

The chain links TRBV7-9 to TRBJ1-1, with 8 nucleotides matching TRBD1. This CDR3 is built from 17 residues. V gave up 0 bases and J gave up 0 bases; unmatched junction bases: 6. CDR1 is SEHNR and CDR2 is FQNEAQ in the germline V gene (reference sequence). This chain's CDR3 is CASSLAARQGMNTEAFF. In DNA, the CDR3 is TGTGCCAGCAGCTTAGCTGCCCGACAGGGGATGAACACTGAAGCTTTCTTT.

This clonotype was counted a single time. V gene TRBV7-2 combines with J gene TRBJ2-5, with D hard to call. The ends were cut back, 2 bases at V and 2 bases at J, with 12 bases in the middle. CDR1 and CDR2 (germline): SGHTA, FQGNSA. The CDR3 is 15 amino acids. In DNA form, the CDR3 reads TGTGCCAGCAGCTTACGGACCAGCTTTCAAGAGACCCAGTACTTC. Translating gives CASSLRTSFQETQYF. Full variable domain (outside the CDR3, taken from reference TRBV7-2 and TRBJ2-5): GAGVSQSPSNKVTEKGKDVELRCDPISGHTALYWYRQSLGQGLEFLIYFQGNSAPDKSGLPSDRFSAERTGGSVSTLTIQRTQQEDSAVYLCASSLRTSFQETQYFGPGTRLLVL.

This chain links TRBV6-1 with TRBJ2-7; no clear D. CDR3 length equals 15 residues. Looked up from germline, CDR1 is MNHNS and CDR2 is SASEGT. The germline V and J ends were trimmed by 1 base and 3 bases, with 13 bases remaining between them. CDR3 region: CASSEVAMESYEQYF. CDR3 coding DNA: TGTGCCAGCAGTGAAGTGGCAATGGAAAGCTACGAGCAGTACTTC.

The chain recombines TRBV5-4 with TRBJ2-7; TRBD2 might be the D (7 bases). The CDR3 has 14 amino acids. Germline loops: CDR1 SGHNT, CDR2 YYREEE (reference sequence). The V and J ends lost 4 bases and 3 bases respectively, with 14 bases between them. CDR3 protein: CASSTGGPRYEQYF. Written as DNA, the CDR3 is TGTGCCAGCAGCACCGGGGGGCCCCGCTACGAGCAGTACTTC.

CDR3 amino acids: CASSLAFSFLLSGSTDTQYF. The CDR3 DNA sequence: TGTGCCAGCAGCTTAGCGTTCTCCTTCTTATTGTCGGGAAGCACAGATACGCAGTATTTT. The genes are TRBV11-1 and TRBJ2-3, with D maybe TRBD2 (5 bases). V lost 0 bases and J 0 bases, leaving 22 bases between the germline ends. CDR1 SGHAT and CDR2 FQDESV come from the germline V gene (reference sequence). CDR3 length equals 20 residues.

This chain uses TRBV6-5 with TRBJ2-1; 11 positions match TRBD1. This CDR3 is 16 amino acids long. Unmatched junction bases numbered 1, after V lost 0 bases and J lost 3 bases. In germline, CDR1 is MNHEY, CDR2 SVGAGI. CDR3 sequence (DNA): TGTGCCAGCAGTTACTCGGGGACAGGGGGCTACAATGAGCAGTTCTTC. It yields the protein CASSYSGTGGYNEQFF.